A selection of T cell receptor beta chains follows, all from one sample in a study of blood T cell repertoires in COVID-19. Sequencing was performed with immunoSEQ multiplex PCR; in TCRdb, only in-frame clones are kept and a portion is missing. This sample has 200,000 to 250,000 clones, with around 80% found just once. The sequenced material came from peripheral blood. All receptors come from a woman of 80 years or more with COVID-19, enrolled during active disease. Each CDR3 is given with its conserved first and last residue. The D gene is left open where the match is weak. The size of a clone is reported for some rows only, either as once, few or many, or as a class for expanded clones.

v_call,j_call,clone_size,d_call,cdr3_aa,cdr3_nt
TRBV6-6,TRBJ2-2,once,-,CASSEFPTGELFF,TGTGCCAGCAGCGAGTTCCCCACCGGGGAGCTGTTTTTT
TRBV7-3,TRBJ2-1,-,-,CASSFGGADNEQFF,TGTGCCAGCAGCTTTGGGGGGGCAGACAATGAGCAGTTCTTC
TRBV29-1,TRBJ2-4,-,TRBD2,CSVRAGTSKNIQYF,TGCAGCGTTCGGGCCGGGACTAGCAAAAACATTCAGTACTTC
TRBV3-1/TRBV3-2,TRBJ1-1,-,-,CASRGGPNTEAFF,TGTGCCAGCAGGGGGGGTCCGAACACTGAAGCTTTCTTT
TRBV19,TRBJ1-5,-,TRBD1,CASSGRTGRNQPQHF,TGTGCCAGTAGTGGCCGGACAGGGAGGAATCAGCCCCAGCATTTT
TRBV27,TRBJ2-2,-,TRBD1,CASNSWTGHTGELFF,TGTGCCAGCAACTCTTGGACAGGGCACACCGGGGAGCTGTTTTTT
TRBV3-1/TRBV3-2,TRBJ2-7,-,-,CASSQDPPRTRGEQYF,TGTGCCAGCAGCCAAGACCCCCCACGGACTCGTGGCGAGCAGTACTTC
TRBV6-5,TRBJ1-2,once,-,CASSYTSKEVGYTF,TGTGCCAGCAGTTACACCTCCAAGGAGGTTGGCTACACCTTC
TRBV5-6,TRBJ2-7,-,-,CASSHGGLQGYSYEQYF,TGTGCCAGCAGCCATGGGGGTCTGCAGGGGTACTCCTACGAGCAGTACTTC
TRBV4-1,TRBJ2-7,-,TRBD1,CASSQGGQGASYEQYF,TGCGCCAGCAGCCAAGGGGGACAGGGAGCCTCCTACGAGCAGTACTTC
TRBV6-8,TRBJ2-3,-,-,CASSYLLRGASTDTQYF,TGTGCCAGCAGTTACCTCCTACGCGGGGCTAGCACAGATACGCAGTATTTT
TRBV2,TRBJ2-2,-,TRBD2,CASRERLAANTGELFF,TGTGCCAGCAGGGAAAGACTAGCGGCCAACACCGGGGAGCTGTTTTTT
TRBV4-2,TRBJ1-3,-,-,CASSQGGLSSGNTIYF,TGTGCCAGCAGCCAGGGGGGGCTAAGCTCTGGAAACACCATATATTTT
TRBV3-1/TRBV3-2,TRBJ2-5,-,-,CASSRFGETQYF,TGTGCCAGCAGCCGCTTCGGGGAGACCCAGTACTTC
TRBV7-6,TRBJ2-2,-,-,CASSRQASNTGELFF,TGTGCCAGCAGCCGACAGGCCTCGAACACCGGGGAGCTGTTTTTT
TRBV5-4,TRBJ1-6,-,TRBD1,CASSPEGTGGSPLHF,TGTGCCAGCAGCCCGGAGGGGACAGGGGGATCACCCCTCCACTTT
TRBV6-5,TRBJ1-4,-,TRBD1,CAYRDSTSEKLFF,TGTGCCTACCGGGACAGTACGTCGGAAAAACTGTTTTTT
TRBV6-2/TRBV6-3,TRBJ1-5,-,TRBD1,CASSNRDSNQPQHF,TGTGCCAGCAGTAACCGGGACAGTAATCAGCCCCAGCATTTT